Sequencing of this T cell receptor (beta chain) was carried out in a study of blood T cell repertoires in COVID-19. Sequencing was performed with immunoSEQ multiplex PCR; in TCRdb, only in-frame clones are kept and a portion is missing. The sample shows roughly 80,000 clones, 75% to 85% of them seen only once. Germline V gene lookup returns CDR1 LNHNV and CDR2 YYDKDF (reference sequence). V lost 5 bases and J lost 10; bases outside the gene matches: 5. CDR3 length equals 14 residues. This clonotype was obtained from a human donor in a cohort sampled during active COVID-19. This chain uses TRBV15 with TRBJ1-6; 10 bases map to TRBD1. The sample taken for sequencing was peripheral blood. CDR3 sequence: CATSPGQGGSPLHF. As DNA, the CDR3 is TGTGCCACCAGCCCAGGACAGGGGGGATCACCCCTCCACTTT.